This TCR beta chain was found in a study of cytomegalovirus exposure and HLA in healthy donors. All the people who gave samples were healthy bone marrow donors. Findings and caveats of the study: In a later analysis, compared with equally common non-associated chains, HLA-associated beta chains were more expanded. Earlier analysis found most TCR beta V segments productive about 87% or about 30% of the time.

This clone was counted a few times. Its antigen is unidentified. The junction departs from germline at one end; a sequencing error may be responsible. Vbeta (60) and Jbeta (13) primers were used in the PCR. This table comes from immunoSEQ multiplex PCR, and its TCRdb copy is limited to in-frame clones, with some not included. The sample yields under 250,000 clones, almost 80% seen once. Germline V gene lookup returns CDR1 SGHDT and CDR2 YYEEEE. The CDR3 spans 12 residues. The chain combines TRBV5-6 with TRBJ1-5; D gene ambiguous. Sample: PBMCs. The TCR was taken from a male donor in good health and CMV-seronegative. The CDR3 sequence: CASSLGGKDRDF. The CDR3, as DNA: TGTGCCAGCAGCTTGGGAGGAAAGGATAGAGATTTT.